This TCR beta chain was sequenced for a study of early T cells in non-severe SARS-CoV-2 infection (dated by TCRdb to the early 2020s). As for the study more broadly: Because TCR sequencing relied on bulk RNA taken from unsorted whole blood, pairing of alpha and beta chains was not possible. What the study reported, not specific to this receptor: VDJdb matching was skewed toward anti-spike CD8 responses and likely underestimated virus-specific expansions by missing private and CD4 specificities.

To prepare the library, 5' RACE was applied. Instrument used: NextSeq 500. In the TCR library protocol, unique molecular identifiers were attached to individual cDNA molecules to correct for PCR bias and sequencing error. TCR alpha and beta chains were both sequenced, and the abundances of alpha and beta sequences in each sample were closely correlated with each other. For the original study's pipeline: Decombinator V4 was used to perform V gene, J gene and CDR3 annotation of TCR sequences. TCRs were defined as expanded if a significant change between any two time points was detected under a Poisson model with p below 0.0001. TCR abundances were normalised to the total number of TCRs sequenced per sample and expressed as counts per million. TRAV1-2 paired with TRAJ12, TRAJ20 or TRAJ33 defined MAIT TCRs, while TRAV10 paired with TRAJ18 defined iNKT TCRs. VDJdb, accessed 1 November 2021, was searched for CMV, EBV and SARS-CoV-2 annotated TCRs, excluding TCRs annotated for multiple antigens. TCRdb reworked the public reads: Q25 trimming with fastp, MiXCR clone assembly, productive beta chains retained. Rows matching on CDR3 protein sequence are summarized as one entry with the most common DNA and genes. TCRdb, not the original authors, processed these V and J calls. The sample has some 62,000 distinct CDR3 sequences on record, about 9.3% of them singletons. The top ten clones comprise 1.2% of the sample.

In the germline V gene, CDR1 corresponds to LGHNT and CDR2 to FRNRAP. The CDR3 runs 14 residues from the cysteine to the phenylalanine. The retained sequence is limited to the CDR3, 42 bases, with the frame set at the first base. V has 6 bases trimmed and J has 2 bases trimmed; junction bases matching no gene number 3. The study was a case-control design nested within a healthcare worker cohort in London, UK, with weekly nasopharyngeal swab PCR tests and blood sampling. Between 23 and 31 March 2020, the week of the UK lockdown, healthcare workers were enrolled and then followed up weekly for as long as 16 weeks. Only a few counts were recorded for this clonotype. Its target antigen remains unknown. No base quality values were provided; no much bigger clone lies one nucleotide off.

Recombination linked TRBV12-5 to TRBJ2-1; 8 bases in the middle match TRBD1. The material sequenced was whole blood. The TCR comes from an adult who was a healthcare worker with PCR-confirmed SARS-CoV-2 infection or an uninfected control (not recorded which). The CDR3 reads as follows: CASGMTGAYNEQFF. The sequence in DNA is TGTGCTAGTGGGATGACAGGGGCCTACAATGAGCAGTTCTTC.